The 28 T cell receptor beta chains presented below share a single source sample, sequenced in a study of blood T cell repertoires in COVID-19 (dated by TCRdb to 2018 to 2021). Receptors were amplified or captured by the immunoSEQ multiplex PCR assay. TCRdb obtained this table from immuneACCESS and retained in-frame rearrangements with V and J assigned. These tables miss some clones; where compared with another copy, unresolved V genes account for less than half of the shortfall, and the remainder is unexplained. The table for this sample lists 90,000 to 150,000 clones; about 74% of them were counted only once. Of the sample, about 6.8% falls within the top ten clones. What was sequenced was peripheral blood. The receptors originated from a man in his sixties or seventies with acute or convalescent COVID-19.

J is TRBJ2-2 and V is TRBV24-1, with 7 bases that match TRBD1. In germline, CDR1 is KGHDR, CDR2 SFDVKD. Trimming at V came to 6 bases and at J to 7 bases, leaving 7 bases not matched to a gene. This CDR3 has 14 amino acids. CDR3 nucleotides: TGTGCCACCAGTCGAGGGGGCGTAGACGGGGAGCTGTTTTTT. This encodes CATSRGGVDGELFF.

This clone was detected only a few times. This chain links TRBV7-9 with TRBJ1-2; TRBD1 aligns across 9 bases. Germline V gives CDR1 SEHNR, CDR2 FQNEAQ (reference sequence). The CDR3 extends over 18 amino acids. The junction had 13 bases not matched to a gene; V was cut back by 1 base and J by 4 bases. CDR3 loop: CASSLEVLQGALSYGYTF. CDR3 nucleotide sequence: TGTGCCAGCAGCTTAGAGGTTTTACAGGGGGCGCTTTCCTATGGCTACACCTTC.

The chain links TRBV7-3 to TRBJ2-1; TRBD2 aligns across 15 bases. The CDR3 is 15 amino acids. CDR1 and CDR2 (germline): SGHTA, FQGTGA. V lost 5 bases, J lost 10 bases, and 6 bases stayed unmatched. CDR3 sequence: CASSPGLAGGGEQFF. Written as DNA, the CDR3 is TGTGCCAGCAGCCCGGGACTAGCGGGAGGAGGAGAGCAGTTCTTC. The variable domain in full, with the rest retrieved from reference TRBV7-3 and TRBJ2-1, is GAGVSQTPSNKVTEKGKYVELRCDPISGHTALYWYRQSLGQGPEFLIYFQGTGAADDSGLPNDRFFAVRPEGSVSTLKIQRTERGDSAVYLCASSPGLAGGGEQFFGPGTRLTVL.

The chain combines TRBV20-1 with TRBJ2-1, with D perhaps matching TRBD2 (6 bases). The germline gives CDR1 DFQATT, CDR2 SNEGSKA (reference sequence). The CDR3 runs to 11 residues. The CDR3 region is CSVANSGKQFF. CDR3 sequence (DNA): TGCAGCGTCGCTAATAGCGGAAAGCAGTTCTTC.

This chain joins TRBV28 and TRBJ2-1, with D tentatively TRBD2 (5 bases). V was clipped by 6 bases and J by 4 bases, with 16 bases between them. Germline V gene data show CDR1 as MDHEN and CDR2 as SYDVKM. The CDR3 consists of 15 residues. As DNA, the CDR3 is TGTGCCAGCAGGGGAGACTCTGGCCTATACAATGAGCAGTTCTTC. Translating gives CASRGDSGLYNEQFF.

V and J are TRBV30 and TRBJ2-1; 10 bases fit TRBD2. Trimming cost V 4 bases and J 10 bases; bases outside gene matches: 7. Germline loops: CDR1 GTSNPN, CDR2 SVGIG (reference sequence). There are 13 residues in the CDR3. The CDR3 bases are TGTGCCTGGACCCAGCGGGAGGGCCGGGAGCAGTTCTTC. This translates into CAWTQREGREQFF.

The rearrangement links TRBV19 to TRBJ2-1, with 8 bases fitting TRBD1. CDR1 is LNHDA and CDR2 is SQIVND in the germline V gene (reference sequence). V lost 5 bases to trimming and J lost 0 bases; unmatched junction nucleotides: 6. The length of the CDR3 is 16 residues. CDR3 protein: CASSPFTGGSYNEQFF. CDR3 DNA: TGTGCCAGTAGTCCTTTCACAGGGGGCTCCTACAATGAGCAGTTCTTC.

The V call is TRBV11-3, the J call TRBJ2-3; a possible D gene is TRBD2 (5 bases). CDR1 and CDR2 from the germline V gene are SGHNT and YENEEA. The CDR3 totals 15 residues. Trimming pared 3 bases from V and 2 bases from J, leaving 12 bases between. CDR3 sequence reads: CASSLASRPTDTQYF. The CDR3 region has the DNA TGTGCCAGCAGCTTGGCTAGCCGCCCCACAGATACGCAGTATTTT. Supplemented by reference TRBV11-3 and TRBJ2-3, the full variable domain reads EAGVVQSPRYKIIEKKQPVAFWCNPISGHNTLYWYLQNLGQGPELLIRYENEEAVDDSQLPKDRFSAERLKGVDSTLKIQPAELGDSAVYLCASSLASRPTDTQYFGPGTRLTVL.

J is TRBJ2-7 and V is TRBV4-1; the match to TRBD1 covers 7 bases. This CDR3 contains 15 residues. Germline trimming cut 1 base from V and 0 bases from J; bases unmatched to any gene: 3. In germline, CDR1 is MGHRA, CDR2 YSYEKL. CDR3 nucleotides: TGCGCCAGCAGCCAAGTAGGGGGCGCCTCCTACGAGCAGTACTTC. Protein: CASSQVGGASYEQYF.

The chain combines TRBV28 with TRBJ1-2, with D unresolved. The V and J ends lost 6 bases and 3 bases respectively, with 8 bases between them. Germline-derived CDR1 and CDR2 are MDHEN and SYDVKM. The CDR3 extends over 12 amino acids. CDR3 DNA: TGTGCCAGCAGGAAGAGGGACTATGGCTACACCTTC. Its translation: CASRKRDYGYTF.

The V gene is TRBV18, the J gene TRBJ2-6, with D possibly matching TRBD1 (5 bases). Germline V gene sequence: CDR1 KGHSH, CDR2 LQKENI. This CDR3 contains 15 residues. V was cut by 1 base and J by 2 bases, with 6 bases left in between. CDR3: CASSPQGTGANVLTF. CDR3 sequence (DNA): TGTGCCAGCTCACCACAGGGGACTGGGGCCAACGTCCTGACTTTC.

The CDR3 coding sequence is TGTGCCTGGAGAAGCGGGGTCTACAATGAGCAGTTCTTC. Its protein is CAWRSGVYNEQFF. This chain joins TRBV30 and TRBJ2-1, with 7 bases aligning to TRBD2. The CDR3 contains 13 residues. Germline assignment: CDR1 GTSNPN and CDR2 SVGIG (reference sequence). J lost 3 bases, V lost 3 bases, and 2 bases had no gene match.

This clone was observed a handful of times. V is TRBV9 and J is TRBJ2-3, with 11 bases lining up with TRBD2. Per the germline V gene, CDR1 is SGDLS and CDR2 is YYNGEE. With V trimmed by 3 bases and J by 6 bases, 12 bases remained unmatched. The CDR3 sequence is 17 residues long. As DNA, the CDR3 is TGTGCCAGCAGCGCAAATAGCGGGGGGGCCGGAGACGATACGCAGTATTTT. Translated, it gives CASSANSGGAGDDTQYF.

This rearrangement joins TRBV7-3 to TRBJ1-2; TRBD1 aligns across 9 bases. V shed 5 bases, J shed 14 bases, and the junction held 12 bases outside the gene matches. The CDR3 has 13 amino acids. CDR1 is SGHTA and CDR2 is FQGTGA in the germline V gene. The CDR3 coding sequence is TGTGCCAGCAGCGCCGGACAGGGGCTAAGGCTAACCTTC. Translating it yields CASSAGQGLRLTF.

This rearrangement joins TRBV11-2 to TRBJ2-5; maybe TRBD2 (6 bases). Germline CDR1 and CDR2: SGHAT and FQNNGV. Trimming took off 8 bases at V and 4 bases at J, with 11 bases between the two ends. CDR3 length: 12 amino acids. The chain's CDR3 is CASAGEAETQYF. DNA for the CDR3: TGTGCCAGCGCCGGGGAGGCAGAGACCCAGTACTTC.

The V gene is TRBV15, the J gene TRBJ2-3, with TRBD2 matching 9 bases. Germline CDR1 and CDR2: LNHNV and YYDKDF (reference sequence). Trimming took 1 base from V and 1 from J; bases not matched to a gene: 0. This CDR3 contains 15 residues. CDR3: CATSRGTSGTDTQYF. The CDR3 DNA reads TGTGCCACCAGCAGAGGGACTAGCGGCACAGATACGCAGTATTTT.

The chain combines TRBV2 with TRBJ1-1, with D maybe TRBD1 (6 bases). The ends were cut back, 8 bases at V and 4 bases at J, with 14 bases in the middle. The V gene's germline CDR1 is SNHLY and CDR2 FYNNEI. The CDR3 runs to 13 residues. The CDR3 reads CASSMQGRTEAFF. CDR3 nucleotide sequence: TGTGCCAGCTCGATGCAGGGGCGCACTGAAGCTTTCTTT. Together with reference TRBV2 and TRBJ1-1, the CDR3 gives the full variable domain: EPEVTQTPSHQVTQMGQEVILRCVPISNHLYFYWYRQILGQKVEFLVSFYNNEISEKSEIFDDQFSVERPDGSNFTLKIRSTKLEDSAMYFCASSMQGRTEAFFGQGTRLTVV.

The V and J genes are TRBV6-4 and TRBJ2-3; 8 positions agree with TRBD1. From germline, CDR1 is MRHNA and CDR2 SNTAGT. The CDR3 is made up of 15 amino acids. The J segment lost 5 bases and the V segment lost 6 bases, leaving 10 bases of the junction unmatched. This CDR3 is CASSESHDRGDTQYF. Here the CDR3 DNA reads TGTGCCAGCAGCGAGAGCCACGACAGGGGAGATACGCAGTATTTT.

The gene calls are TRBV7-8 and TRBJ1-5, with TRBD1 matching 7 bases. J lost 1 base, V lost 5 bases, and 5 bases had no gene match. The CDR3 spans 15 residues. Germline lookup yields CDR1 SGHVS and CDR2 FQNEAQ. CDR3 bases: TGTGCCAGCAGCCTACAACAGGGGAGCAATCAGCCCCAGCATTTT. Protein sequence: CASSLQQGSNQPQHF.

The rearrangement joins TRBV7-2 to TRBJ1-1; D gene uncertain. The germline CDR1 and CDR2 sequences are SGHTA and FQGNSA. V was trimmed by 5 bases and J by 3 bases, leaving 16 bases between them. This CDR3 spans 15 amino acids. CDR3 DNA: TGTGCCAGCAGCCAAAGGGCCCCGCGGGACACTGAAGCTTTCTTT. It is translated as CASSQRAPRDTEAFF. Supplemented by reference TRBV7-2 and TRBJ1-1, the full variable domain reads GAGVSQSPSNKVTEKGKDVELRCDPISGHTALYWYRQSLGQGLEFLIYFQGNSAPDKSGLPSDRFSAERTGGSVSTLTIQRTQQEDSAVYLCASSQRAPRDTEAFFGQGTRLTVV.

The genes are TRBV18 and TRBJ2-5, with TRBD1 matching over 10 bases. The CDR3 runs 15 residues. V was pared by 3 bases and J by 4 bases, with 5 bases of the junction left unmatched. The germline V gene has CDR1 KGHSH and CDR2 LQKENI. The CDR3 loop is CASSPGDRGRETQYF. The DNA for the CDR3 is TGTGCCAGCTCACCCGGGGACAGGGGAAGAGAGACCCAGTACTTC.

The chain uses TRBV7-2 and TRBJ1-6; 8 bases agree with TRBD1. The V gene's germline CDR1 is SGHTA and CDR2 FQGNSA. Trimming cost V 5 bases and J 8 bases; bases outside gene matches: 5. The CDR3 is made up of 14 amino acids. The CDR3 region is CASSLGQGHSPLHF. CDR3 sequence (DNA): TGTGCCAGCAGCCTCGGACAGGGACATTCACCCCTCCACTTT.

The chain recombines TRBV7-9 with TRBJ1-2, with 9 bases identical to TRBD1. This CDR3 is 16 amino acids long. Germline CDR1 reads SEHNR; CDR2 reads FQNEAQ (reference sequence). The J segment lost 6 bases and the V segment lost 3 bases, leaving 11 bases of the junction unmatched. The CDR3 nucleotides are TGTGCCAGCAGCTTTCCGGGACAGGGTCTGTTCGATGGCTACACCTTC. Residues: CASSFPGQGLFDGYTF.

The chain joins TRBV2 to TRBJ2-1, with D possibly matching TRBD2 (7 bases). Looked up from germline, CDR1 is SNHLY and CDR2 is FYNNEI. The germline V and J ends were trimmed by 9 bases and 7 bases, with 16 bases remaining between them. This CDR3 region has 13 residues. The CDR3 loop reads CARFREGGNEQFF. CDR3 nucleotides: TGTGCCAGGTTCAGGGAGGGGGGAAATGAGCAGTTCTTC.

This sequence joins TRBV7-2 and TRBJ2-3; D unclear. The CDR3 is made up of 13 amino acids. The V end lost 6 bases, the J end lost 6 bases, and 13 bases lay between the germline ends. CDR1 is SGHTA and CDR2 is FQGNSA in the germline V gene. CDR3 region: CASSPTLGDTQYF. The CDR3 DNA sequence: TGTGCCAGCAGTCCTACACTGGGCGATACGCAGTATTTT. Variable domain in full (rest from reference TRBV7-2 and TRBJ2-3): GAGVSQSPSNKVTEKGKDVELRCDPISGHTALYWYRQSLGQGLEFLIYFQGNSAPDKSGLPSDRFSAERTGGSVSTLTIQRTQQEDSAVYLCASSPTLGDTQYFGPGTRLTVL.

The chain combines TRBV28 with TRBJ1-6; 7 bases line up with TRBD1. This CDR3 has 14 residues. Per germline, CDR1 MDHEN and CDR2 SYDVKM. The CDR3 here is CGIQGRPENSPLHF. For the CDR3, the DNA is TGTGGGATACAGGGGCGGCCAGAGAATTCACCCCTCCACTTT. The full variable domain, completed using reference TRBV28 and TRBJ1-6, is DVKVTQSSRYLVKRTGEKVFLECVQDMDHENMFWYRQDPGLGLRLIYFSYDVKMKEKGDIPEGYSVSREKKERFSLILESASTNQTSMYLCGIQGRPENSPLHFGNGTRLTVT.

CDR3 in amino acids: CASSLSGAGANVLTF. In DNA form, the CDR3 reads TGTGCCAGCAGCTTATCAGGTGCTGGGGCCAACGTCCTGACTTTC. This sequence joins TRBV7-9 and TRBJ2-6; no firm D call. V was clipped by 2 bases and J by 2 bases, with 7 bases between them. This CDR3 spans 15 amino acids. Germline V gene sequence: CDR1 SEHNR, CDR2 FQNEAQ (reference sequence).

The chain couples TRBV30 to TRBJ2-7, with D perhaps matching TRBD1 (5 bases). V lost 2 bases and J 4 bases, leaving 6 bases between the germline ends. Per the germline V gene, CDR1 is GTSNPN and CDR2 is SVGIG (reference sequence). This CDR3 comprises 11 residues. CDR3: CAWSNRYEQYF. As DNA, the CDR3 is TGTGCCTGGAGTAACAGGTACGAGCAGTACTTC.